This TCR beta chain comes out of a study of T-cell reconstitution after alpha-beta-depleted transplantation in children (dated by TCRdb to 2016 to 2017). General notes on the study: Using TCR repertoire profiling, the study followed T-cell immune reconstitution in a quantitative way in children after TCRalphabeta/CD19-depleted allogeneic hematopoietic cell transplantation. Summary of the overall study and its limitations: In some patients, the high TCRbeta diversity seen at day 60 was put down to recipient T cells and intrathymic progenitors that had survived conditioning. The apparently early recovery of alphabetaT-cell counts about two months after transplant reportedly depended on only several hundred rapidly expanded clones that came from non-depleted graft cells. Hyperexpanded clone frequencies declined over subsequent months; after one year, T-cell counts and TCRbeta diversity were mostly attributed to newly produced T cells.

As regards this clonotype: Its antigen is not yet known. Qualities for individual bases were not recorded, and no much larger clone is one base off.

The treatment or condition label of this sample denotes: allogeneic hematopoietic cell transplantation with graft depleted of TCRalphabeta T cells and CD19 B cells. The transplant recipients were children given TCRalphabeta/CD19-depleted allogeneic hematopoietic cell grafts. Library generation was performed with PCR. The sample was run on an Illumina HiSeq 2500. Molecular barcoding was employed in the preparation of TCR libraries, with unique molecular identifiers being used to normalize TCRbeta repertoire quantification. TCRdb's own reprocessing of the public reads used fastp at Q25 and MiXCR and kept productive beta chains. Rows with one shared CDR3 protein collapse into an entry with the most common genes and DNA. The sample includes just over 950,000 distinct CDR3 sequences, with under 30% observed a single time. Jointly, the top ten make up about 28% of the sample. The CDR3, cysteine through phenylalanine, is 17 amino acids long. Only CDR3 DNA is held: 51 bases, read in frame from base 1. Trimming leaves V shorter by 1 base and J shorter by 4 bases, with the junction holding 13 bases beyond the gene matches. From the germline V gene, CDR1 is SGDLS and CDR2 is YYNGEE.

Sequences were derived from PBMCs, mostly from graft donor cells, sampled 360 days after TCRalphabeta/CD19-depleted stem cell transplant. The sequence came from a boy less than two years old who had a stem cell transplant for SCID, so the T cells may come from the graft donor. The rearranged chain carries TRBV9 and TRBJ2-5, and 7 junctional nucleotides match TRBD2. CDR3 protein: CASSVKNGLAEGETQYF. The DNA sequence follows: TGTGCCAGCAGCGTAAAGAACGGGCTAGCGGAGGGAGAGACCCAGTACTTC. Reference TRBV9 and TRBJ2-5 genes cover what lies past the CDR3, so the full variable domain is DSGVTQTPKHLITATGQRVTLRCSPRSGDLSVYWYQQSLDQGLQFLIQYYNGEERAKGNILERFSAQQFPDLHSELNLSSLELGDSALYFCASSVKNGLAEGETQYFGPGTRLLVL.